By proportion, the clone carrying this TCR beta chain is medium-sized (0.01 to 0.1%). Its antigen remains unknown. The data originate from a study of early T cells in non-severe SARS-CoV-2 infection. Study summary: Sequencing used unsorted whole-blood bulk RNA, so chains lack pairing.

Attached unique molecular identifiers marked individual cDNA molecules. TCRdb ran MiXCR on the 5' RACE reads and lists one entry per CDR3 protein. Of 63,000 or so distinct CDR3 sequences in the sample, approximately 10% were seen once. General study findings and limits: Matching against VDJdb likely underestimated virus-specific expansions, favoring anti-spike CD8.

This receptor was taken from an adult who was a healthcare worker with PCR-confirmed SARS-CoV-2 infection or an uninfected control (not recorded which). This specimen consisted of whole blood, obtained at baseline.

CDR3 DNA sequence: TGTGCCAGCAGTGTCACTAGCGACTACAATGAGCAGTTCTTC. The encoded protein is CASSVTSDYNEQFF. The rearrangement joins TRBV6-1 to TRBJ2-1, with 7 bases that match TRBD2. The CDR3 spans 14 residues. The germline V gene has CDR1 MNHNS and CDR2 SASEGT. The junction had 3 bases not matched to a gene; V was cut back by 4 bases and J by 3 bases.